This TCR beta chain is drawn from a study of blood T cell repertoires in COVID-19. Original processing methods: Reference gene primer amplification in the assay estimated nucleated cell counts. Sequencing used immunoSEQ multiplex PCR; TCRdb keeps in-frame clones, though not all of them. D and trimming come from the DNA, and the V and J calls and clone size come from that table. The table records about 240,000 clones, around 87% of them present only once. This clone was seen a single time. Trimming cost V 1 base and J 6 bases, with 9 bases left between them. CDR1 and CDR2 from the germline V gene are MNHEY and SVGAGI. The CDR3 spans 13 residues.

The source is a woman between 70 and 85 years old with active or convalescent COVID-19. This chain links TRBV6-5 with TRBJ1-2; D is uncertain. The sequenced sample consisted of peripheral blood. The DNA for the CDR3 is TGTGCCAGCAGTTACTGGCGGCAGCATGGCTACACCTTC. Amino acids: CASSYWRQHGYTF.